What follows is one T cell receptor (beta chain) and its context. Its antigen is undetermined. Germline CDR1 reads SQVTM; CDR2 reads ANQGSEA. V was cut by 3 bases and J by 4 bases, with 12 bases left in between. This CDR3 spans 13 amino acids. These data come from a study of cytomegalovirus exposure and HLA in healthy donors. The study, taken as a whole, reports: In a later analysis, HLA-associated beta chains showed higher expansion and lower generation probabilities than comparable chains.

It was healthy bone marrow donors who served as donors. Researchers ran the PCR with 60 Vbeta and 13 Jbeta primers. Produced via immunoSEQ multiplex PCR; TCRdb's table is partial and in-frame only. The data show 150,000 to 200,000 clones, with roughly four fifths seen just once and 0.9% to 1.1% held by the top ten. This clonotype originated in a woman in her forties in good health and CMV-seronegative. The chain uses TRBV29-1 and TRBJ1-1; D might be TRBD1 (6 bases). What was sequenced was PBMCs. The CDR3 DNA is TGCAGCGTTGACAACAGGGAACCCACTGAAGCTTTCTTT. Amino acids: CSVDNREPTEAFF.